This TCR beta chain was recorded in a study of shared clonotypes between healthy human individuals. Study at large: There were three CD4 naive, three CD4 memory, two CD8 naive and one CD8 memory plates per donor.

Naive CD8 cells, CD45RO-negative and positively selected for CCR7, excluded terminally differentiated effector memory CD45RA+ cells. Repertoires were generated with immunoSEQ multiplex PCR, while TCRdb's copy carries only in-frame clones and drops some. The top ten hold more than 1.5% of the sample, which has around 2,000,000 clones, approximately 94% seen once. Deletions cut 0 bases from V and 8 bases from J, with 20 bases between. The CDR3 extends over 17 amino acids. Germline assignment: CDR1 MGHRA and CDR2 YSYEKL. The sequencing input was naive CD8+ T cells from PBMCs. The clonotype originates from a man in his late teens or twenties in good health. Some clones in this sample may be carry-over from other donors' samples. The genes are TRBV4-1 and TRBJ2-1; tentatively, D is TRBD1 or TRBD2 (7 bases each). The CDR3 DNA is TGCGCCAGCAGCCAAGATCTCCGAGCGGGACAGCGGGATGAGCAGTTCTTC. Translating gives CASSQDLRAGQRDEQFF.